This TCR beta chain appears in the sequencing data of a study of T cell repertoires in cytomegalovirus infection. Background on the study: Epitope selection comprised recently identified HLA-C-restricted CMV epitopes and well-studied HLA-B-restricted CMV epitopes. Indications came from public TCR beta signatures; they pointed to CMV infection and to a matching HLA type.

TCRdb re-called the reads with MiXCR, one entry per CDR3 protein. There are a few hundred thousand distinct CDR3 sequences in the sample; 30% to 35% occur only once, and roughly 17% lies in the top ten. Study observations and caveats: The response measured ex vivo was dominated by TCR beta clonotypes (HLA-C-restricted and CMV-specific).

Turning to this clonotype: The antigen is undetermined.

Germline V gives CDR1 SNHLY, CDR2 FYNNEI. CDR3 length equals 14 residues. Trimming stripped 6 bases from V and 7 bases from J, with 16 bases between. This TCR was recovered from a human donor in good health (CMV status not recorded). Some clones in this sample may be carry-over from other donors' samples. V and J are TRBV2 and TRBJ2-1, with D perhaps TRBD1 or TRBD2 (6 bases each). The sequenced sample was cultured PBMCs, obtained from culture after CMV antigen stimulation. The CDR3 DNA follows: TGTGCCAGCAGGAGGAGGGGGGTGGAAAATGAGCAGTTCTTC. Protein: CASRRRGVENEQFF.